This TCR beta chain was sequenced in a study of STAT5B mutations in CD4+ large granular lymphocyte leukemia. General study results and limits: CD4-sorted patient repertoires seemed more clonal than healthy CD4+ repertoires.

Points on this clone: Antigen specificity is unknown.

In germline, CDR1 is LGHNA, CDR2 YSLEER. V lost 0 bases and J lost 3, with 12 bases in between. The CDR3 runs 17 residues. The protocol was immunoSEQ multiplex PCR, while the TCRdb copy is restricted to in-frame clones and leaves out a portion. The sample holds about 30,000 clones; 75% to 85% are singletons and the top ten take about 2.1%. Input material: CD4+ T cells from blood buffy coats. The chain combines TRBV4-3 with TRBJ2-6, with D maybe TRBD2 (7 bases). The receptor was derived from a human donor in good health. CDR3 protein: CASSQDRGGGGANVLTF. In DNA, the CDR3 is TGCGCCAGCAGCCAAGATAGGGGGGGCGGTGGGGCCAACGTCCTGACTTTC.